These 13 T cell receptor beta chains share one sample of origin, sequenced in a study. Amplification of TRBV12-4/TRBJ1-2 clonotypes used adaptor-ligated barcode primers. TCRdb itself ran the multiplex PCR reads through MiXCR, one entry per CDR3 protein. The sample holds 2,000 or so distinct CDR3 sequences, around 1% seen once. Cells sorted as Tregs were CD4+, CD25+ and CD127-/low. The sequenced sample consisted of tumor-infiltrating Tregs sorted from the breast tumor. The receptor source for this set is a female donor with breast cancer.

By proportion, this clonotype is large. The rearrangement links TRBV12-3 or TRBV12-4 to TRBJ1-2; D uncertain. The CDR3 totals 13 residues. Trimming took off 1 base at V and 4 bases at J, with 7 bases between the two ends. CDR3 in amino acids: CASSLEEGYGYTF. CDR3 DNA: TGTGCCAGCAGTTTAGAAGAGGGCTATGGCTACACCTTC.

This clonotype is large by share. V is TRBV12-3 or TRBV12-4 and J is TRBJ1-2; D unresolved. V dropped 6 bases and J dropped 0 bases, with 17 bases sitting between them. The CDR3 is made up of 16 amino acids. The CDR3, as DNA: TGTGCCAGCAGCCGACTCAGTGGGTTTACTAACTATGGCTACACCTTC. Translating it yields CASSRLSGFTNYGYTF.

In this sample, this clonotype turned up many times. The chain recombines TRBV12-3 or TRBV12-4 with TRBJ1-2; D remains unclear. Trimming left V 3 bases short and J 0 bases short, with 5 bases between. This CDR3 has 13 residues. The CDR3 loop reads CASSFGTNYGYTF. In nucleotides, the CDR3 is TGTGCCAGCAGTTTTGGAACTAACTATGGCTACACCTTC.

The table lists this clonotype with a few counts. The gene calls are TRBV12-3 or TRBV12-4 and TRBJ1-2; possible D gene TRBD1, 5 bases. Trimming took off 0 bases at V and 6 bases at J, with 14 bases between the two ends. This CDR3 comprises 15 residues. The DNA for the CDR3 is TGTGCCAGCAGTTTAGCGCGGGGCAGTGCGGATGGCTACACCTTC. Its protein product is CASSLARGSADGYTF.

This clonotype counts as medium-sized. V gene TRBV12-3 or TRBV12-4 combines with J gene TRBJ1-2; no firm D call. V was cut by 3 bases and J by 7 bases, with 9 bases left in between. The length of the CDR3 is 12 residues. The CDR3 sequence is CASSLVRGGYTF. The DNA of the CDR3 is TGTGCCAGCAGTTTGGTCCGTGGTGGCTACACCTTC.

Sample share makes this clonotype medium-sized. J is TRBJ1-2 and V is TRBV12-3 or TRBV12-4, with D maybe TRBD1 (5 bases). V was pared by 5 bases and J by 5 bases, with 12 bases between. This CDR3 has 13 residues. This CDR3 reads CASSQTAPYGYTF. The CDR3 nucleotides are TGTGCCAGCAGTCAGACAGCACCTTATGGCTACACCTTC.

This clonotype is deemed medium-sized. This chain links TRBV12-3 or TRBV12-4 with TRBJ1-2; possibly TRBD1 for D (5 bases). The CDR3 is made up of 15 amino acids. With 7 bases removed from V and 2 bases from J, the gap between germline ends came to 17 bases. The CDR3 region is CASTFLGQRNYGYTF. The DNA of the CDR3 is TGTGCCAGCACCTTCTTGGGGCAGAGAAACTATGGCTACACCTTC.

This clonotype is labeled as medium-sized. The chain has TRBV12-3 or TRBV12-4 and TRBJ1-2; TRBD1 might be the D (5 bases). The CDR3 runs to 14 residues. The germline V and J ends were trimmed by 5 bases and 4 bases, with 14 bases remaining between them. The CDR3 DNA reads as TGTGCCAGCAGTCGCCAAACAGGTGTCTATGGCTACACCTTC. It encodes CASSRQTGVYGYTF.

This clonotype is labeled medium-sized. The chain carries TRBV12-3 or TRBV12-4 and TRBJ1-2; D not resolved. The CDR3 totals 12 residues. V lost 5 bases and J lost 2, with 6 bases in between. The CDR3 DNA follows: TGTGCCAGCAGTCGAAACAACTATGGCTACACCTTC. This sequence encodes CASSRNNYGYTF.

This clonotype is medium-sized. The V call is TRBV12-3 or TRBV12-4, the J call TRBJ1-2, with 7 positions matching TRBD1. V gave up 1 base and J gave up 1 base; unmatched junction bases: 3. This CDR3 comprises 15 residues. CDR3 DNA sequence: TGTGCCAGCAGTTTAGAGGGACAGCTTAACTATGGCTACACCTTC. Translating it yields CASSLEGQLNYGYTF.

This clonotype is categorized as medium-sized. The chain joins TRBV12-3 or TRBV12-4 to TRBJ1-2, with D unclear. The CDR3 has 14 amino acids. V was clipped by 7 bases and J by 4 bases, with 16 bases between them. CDR3 residues: CASTGSSLGYGYTF. DNA of the CDR3: TGTGCCAGCACGGGTTCCAGTTTGGGCTATGGCTACACCTTC.

Judged by abundance, this clonotype is medium-sized. The CDR3 DNA follows: TGTGCCAGCAGTTTAAAGGGCCCAGGCGGCTACACCTTC. It specifies CASSLKGPGGYTF. V gene TRBV12-3 or TRBV12-4 combines with J gene TRBJ1-2; D is unresolved. The CDR3 loop spans 13 amino acids. Between the trimmed V and J ends, which lost 2 bases and 8 bases, there was a span of 12 bases.

By share, this clonotype counts as medium-sized. V is TRBV12-3 or TRBV12-4 and J is TRBJ1-2; a weak D match, TRBD1 (5 bases). V dropped 5 bases and J dropped 4 bases, with 17 bases sitting between them. This CDR3 has 15 residues. The DNA for the CDR3 is TGTGCCAGCAGTCTGGGACGGAGAGCTATCTATGGCTACACCTTC. This codes for CASSLGRRAIYGYTF.